One and the same sample provided the 11 T cell receptor beta chains below, sequenced in a study of CD4 T cells in relation to SARS-CoV-2 and coronaviruses. Data came from immunoSEQ multiplex PCR; TCRdb stores just in-frame clones and leaves some out. The sample yields about 39,000 clones, over 60% seen once. Their antigen targets remain unknown. The sample consisted of memory CD4+ T cells from PBMCs, cultured in vitro. These receptors were obtained from an adult with COVID-19.

This chain joins TRBV7-9 and TRBJ1-2, with a weak D call TRBD1 (5 bases). The germline gives CDR1 SEHNR, CDR2 FQNEAQ (reference sequence). V dropped 1 base and J dropped 5 bases, with 5 bases sitting between them. The CDR3 covers 12 residues. The CDR3 loop reads CASSLEGYGYTF. Here the CDR3 DNA reads TGTGCCAGCAGCTTAGAGGGGTATGGCTACACCTTC.

The CDR3 is CASSFDAGGAETQYF. In nucleotides, the CDR3 is TGTGCCAGCAGTTTTGATGCGGGAGGAGCAGAGACCCAGTACTTC. The chain carries TRBV28 and TRBJ2-5; 8 bases fit TRBD2. Germline V gene lookup returns CDR1 MDHEN and CDR2 SYDVKM. V trimming: 3 bases; J trimming: 4 bases; junction bases outside the gene matches: 7. The CDR3 extends over 15 amino acids.

The V and J genes are TRBV27 and TRBJ1-2, with D maybe TRBD1 (5 bases). The V and J ends lost 6 bases and 7 bases respectively, with 15 bases between them. The CDR3 sequence is 13 residues long. Germline V gene lookup returns CDR1 MNHEY and CDR2 SMNVEV (reference sequence). CDR3 coding DNA: TGTGCCAGCAGCGGGCGGGCAGGGATTGGCTACACCTTC. The encoded protein is CASSGRAGIGYTF.

The chain couples TRBV7-2 to TRBJ2-7; D might be TRBD1 or TRBD2, each matching 5 bases. V dropped 1 base and J dropped 8 bases, with 15 bases sitting between them. The CDR3 spans 14 residues. Germline CDR1 is SGHTA and CDR2 is FQGNSA. The CDR3 loop is CASSLGTARGKQYF. CDR3 sequence (DNA): TGTGCCAGCAGCTTAGGGACGGCGAGGGGTAAGCAGTACTTC.

The rearrangement uses TRBV29-1 and TRBJ2-3; 7 bases agree with TRBD2. V lost 6 bases to trimming and J lost 2 bases; unmatched junction nucleotides: 8. The V gene's germline CDR1 is SQVTM and CDR2 ANQGSEA. CDR3 size: 14 residues. The CDR3 loop reads CSVGRYTDTDTQYF. As DNA, the CDR3 is TGCAGCGTCGGGAGGTACACCGACACAGATACGCAGTATTTT.

Here the CDR3 DNA reads TGTGCCAGCAGCCCAACACGGACAGGGGGCAGATTCGGAGGAGGCTACACCTTC. Residues: CASSPTRTGGRFGGGYTF. This rearrangement joins TRBV28 to TRBJ1-2; 11 nucleotides agree with TRBD1. CDR3 size: 18 residues. Germline trimming cut 6 bases from V and 8 bases from J; bases unmatched to any gene: 20. The germline V gene encodes CDR1 MDHEN and CDR2 SYDVKM.

This chain links TRBV28 with TRBJ1-1, with D hard to call. V shed 5 bases and J shed 3 bases, with 13 bases lying between them. The germline CDR1 and CDR2 sequences are MDHEN and SYDVKM. There are 14 residues in the CDR3. The CDR3 coding sequence is TGTGCCAGCAGTCCATCTCACGAGGACACTGAAGCTTTCTTT. It yields the protein CASSPSHEDTEAFF.

The V and J genes are TRBV5-6 and TRBJ1-2; TRBD1 aligns across 8 bases. The CDR3 extends over 15 amino acids. Per the germline V gene, CDR1 is SGHDT and CDR2 is YYEEEE. V was clipped by 3 bases and J by 3 bases; unmatched bases: 7. Written as DNA, the CDR3 is TGTGCCAGCAGCTCTCGGACAGGGCGTTACTATGGCTACACCTTC. Amino acids: CASSSRTGRYYGYTF.

This clone turned up a few times. This rearrangement joins TRBV9 to TRBJ2-7; 11 nucleotides agree with TRBD1. The CDR3 extends over 15 amino acids. With 4 bases clipped from V and 4 bases from J, the junction kept 7 bases outside the gene matches. Germline loops: CDR1 SGDLS, CDR2 YYNGEE. The CDR3 DNA reads TGTGCCAGCAGCCCGGGACAGGGGGTAAAATACGAGCAGTACTTC. It translates to CASSPGQGVKYEQYF.

The rearrangement uses TRBV5-4 and TRBJ1-4, with 11 bases identical to TRBD1. CDR1 and CDR2 (germline): SGHNT, YYREEE (reference sequence). There are 15 residues in the CDR3. V lost 4 bases to trimming and J lost 5 bases; unmatched junction nucleotides: 4. Written as DNA, the CDR3 is TGTGCCAGCAGCACCTGGACAGGGGGCAATGAAAAACTGTTTTTT. It yields the protein CASSTWTGGNEKLFF.

This clone has a single count. V is TRBV30 and J is TRBJ2-7; 8 bases map to TRBD2. CDR1 and CDR2 (germline): GTSNPN, SVGIG (reference sequence). This CDR3 has 14 amino acids. Trimming removed 4 bases from V and 3 bases from J; junction bases left unmatched: 8. In DNA form, the CDR3 reads TGTGCCTGGATGCGGCCTAGCGGGCTCTACGAGCAGTACTTC. Residues: CAWMRPSGLYEQYF.